Detailed here is one TCR beta chain. The data derive from a study of human T cells and chemical hapten exposure. Original processing notes: Samples held a median of 95,638 TCRs, range 23,224–690,600. One entry per CDR3 protein results from TCRdb running MiXCR on the RACE reads. These V and J calls are TCRdb output, not the study's own analysis. Here the sample spans fewer than 200,000 distinct CDR3 sequences, roughly 25% being singletons. The time point is: patch test 3, about 24 weeks after DPC sensitization. As for treatment: therapeutic diphenylcyclopropenone sensitization with weekly scalp DPC. V dropped 7 bases and J dropped 3; count of bases not matched to a gene: 2. The CDR3 is made up of 12 amino acids. The germline CDR1 and CDR2 sequences are DFQATT and SNEGSKA (reference sequence).

This clonotype was sampled from a woman between 18 and 29 years old with alopecia areata. Some clones in this sample may be carry-over from other donors' samples. Sequences were derived from whole blood, sampled in connection with sensitization to the hapten diphenylcyclopropenone (DPC). The genes are TRBV20-1 and TRBJ2-3, with 9 bases that match TRBD2. DNA for the CDR3: TGCAGTGTAGCGGGAGCTACAGATACGCAGTATTTT. Translated, it gives CSVAGATDTQYF.